One sample yielded the 32 T cell receptor beta chains listed below, sequenced in a study of T cells in Graves' hyperthyroidism and ophthalmopathy. Amplified TCR beta CDR3 regions came from RNA transcripts. A first-round RT-PCR of the TCR CDR3 used the HTBI primer set. TCRdb reprocessed the multiplex PCR reads via MiXCR and lists one record per CDR3 protein. The sample includes about 760,000 distinct CDR3 sequences, roughly a third of them seen just once. Sample: blood. The receptors stem from a woman between 40 and 55 years old with Graves' hyperthyroidism.

In its sample, this clonotype was seen a few times. This likely comes from a read error, as the CDR3 has no conserved phenylalanine or tryptophan at its end. The chain uses TRBV20-1 and TRBJ2-5, with 13 bases lining up with TRBD2. Near its end, the DNA agrees better with TRBJ2-7, so the J call may be wrong. Germline lookup yields CDR1 DFQATT and CDR2 SNEGSKA (reference sequence). The length of the CDR3 is 13 residues. Here the CDR3 reads CSAGTSGTYEQYL. In DNA form, the CDR3 reads TGCAGTGCTGGGACTAGCGGGACCTACGAGCAGTACCTC.

This clonotype was counted many times. The V call is TRBV29-1, the J call TRBJ2-7; TRBD1 matches 8 bases. The germline CDR1 and CDR2 sequences are SQVTM and ANQGSEA. V dropped 4 bases and J dropped 3; count of bases not matched to a gene: 8. The length of the CDR3 is 14 residues. CDR3 in amino acids: CSVVGDRGVYEQYF. CDR3 coding DNA: TGCAGCGTTGTCGGAGACAGGGGCGTCTACGAGCAGTACTTC.

In its sample, this clonotype was seen many times. The chain has TRBV12-3 or TRBV12-4 and TRBJ1-5; 7 nucleotides align to TRBD1. Losses at the gene ends were 7 bases for V and 4 bases for J; bases not matched to a gene: 10. The CDR3 length is 15 residues. CDR3 protein: CASKTTGATNQPQHF. The CDR3 DNA sequence: TGTGCCAGCAAAACAACAGGGGCGACAAATCAGCCCCAGCATTTT.

This clonotype was recorded a few times. CDR3 coding DNA: TGTGCCAGCAGGGGACAGATCGGCTCCTACGAGCAGTACTTC. Encoded protein: CASRGQIGSYEQYF. The rearrangement joins TRBV7-9 to TRBJ2-7; 7 bases fit TRBD1. Germline lookup yields CDR1 SEHNR and CDR2 FQNEAQ (reference sequence). The CDR3 is 14 amino acids. The J segment lost 0 bases and the V segment lost 6 bases, leaving 5 bases of the junction unmatched.

This clonotype occurred a few times. V and J are TRBV20-1 and TRBJ2-7; 7 bases align to TRBD2. From germline, CDR1 is DFQATT and CDR2 SNEGSKA (reference sequence). V dropped 7 bases and J dropped 3; count of bases not matched to a gene: 9. This CDR3 contains 13 residues. The CDR3: CSVLTSRGYEQYF. The CDR3 DNA reads as TGCAGTGTCTTGACTAGCCGGGGCTACGAGCAGTACTTC.

The chain combines TRBV4-3 with TRBJ2-6; D gene unclear. Trimming cost V 4 bases and J 4 bases, with 14 bases left between them. The CDR3 is 16 residues long. Germline V lookup: CDR1 LGHNA, CDR2 YSLEER. CDR3 amino acids: CASSLIYGAGANVLTF. For the CDR3, the DNA is TGCGCCAGCAGCCTTATTTACGGTGCCGGGGCCAACGTCCTGACTTTC.

In its sample, this clonotype was seen once. This chain joins TRBV10-3 and TRBJ2-6; possibly TRBD1 or TRBD2 for D (6 bases each). Germline assignment: CDR1 ENHRY and CDR2 SYGVKD. This CDR3 has 17 residues. Trimming shortened V by 10 bases and J by 0 bases, and 19 bases separated the two germline ends. The CDR3 DNA reads as TGTGCCAGCACCCTAGGGGGAGGAGTCTCTGGGGCCAACGTCCTGACTTTC. Its protein is CASTLGGGVSGANVLTF.

The chain joins TRBV20-1 to TRBJ1-1, with D maybe TRBD1 (5 bases). This CDR3 spans 12 amino acids. Trimming stripped 3 bases from V and 3 bases from J, with 8 bases between. From germline, CDR1 is DFQATT and CDR2 SNEGSKA (reference sequence). The CDR3 sequence: CSASRDDTEAFF. The CDR3 region has the DNA TGCAGTGCTAGCAGGGACGACACTGAAGCTTTCTTT.

The CDR3 DNA sequence: TGTGCCAGCAGCCCAATCCGGGGAGGCAATCAGCCCCAGCATTTT. This encodes CASSPIRGGNQPQHF. This rearrangement joins TRBV7-9 to TRBJ1-5; D call uncertain. The ends were cut back, 5 bases at V and 2 bases at J, with 13 bases in the middle. Germline CDR1 and CDR2: SEHNR and FQNEAQ (reference sequence). The CDR3 is 15 amino acids.

This clonotype has just a few counts. The chain employs TRBV6-4 and TRBJ1-1; D gene uncertain. The CDR3 spans 14 residues. Germline V gene sequence: CDR1 MRHNA, CDR2 SNTAGT. V dropped 4 bases and J dropped 4 bases, with 13 bases sitting between them. The DNA of the CDR3 is TGTGCCAGCAGTGTTGAAGTGGGTTCCACTGAAGCTTTCTTT. Translating gives CASSVEVGSTEAFF.

This clonotype was observed at least ten times. This chain joins TRBV19 and TRBJ1-5; no definite D call. CDR1 is LNHDA, CDR2 SQIVND, per germline (reference sequence). The CDR3 is made up of 15 amino acids. Trimming shortened V by 6 bases and J by 7 bases, and 19 bases separated the two germline ends. The CDR3 reads CASRFRPIPAQPQHF. CDR3 nucleotides: TGTGCCAGTAGATTCCGCCCGATCCCGGCCCAGCCCCAGCATTTT.

Of note for this clonotype: A much more abundant neighbour one base away suggests this may be a read error. This rearrangement joins TRBV2 to TRBJ1-5; D is uncertain. The CDR3 sequence is 14 residues long. Looked up from germline, CDR1 is SNHLY and CDR2 is FYNNEI. The V end lost 11 bases, the J end lost 6 bases, and 20 bases lay between the germline ends. CDR3 protein: CACSWAGVGQPQHF. The CDR3 coding sequence is TGTGCCTGTAGCTGGGCCGGAGTGGGTCAGCCCCAGCATTTT. The full variable domain, rest sourced from reference TRBV2 and TRBJ1-5, is EPEVTQTPSHQVTQMGQEVILRCVPISNHLYFYWYRQILGQKVEFLVSFYNNEISEKSEIFDDQFSVERPDGSNFTLKIRSTKLEDSAMYFCACSWAGVGQPQHFGDGTRLSIL.

This clonotype was detected a few times. The gene calls are TRBV29-1 and TRBJ2-1, with D maybe TRBD2 (7 bases). CDR1 SQVTM and CDR2 ANQGSEA come from the germline V gene. V dropped 7 bases and J dropped 6 bases, with 13 bases sitting between them. The CDR3 loop spans 12 amino acids. CDR3 residues: CSAEGGGNEQFF. The DNA for the CDR3 is TGCAGCGCGGAAGGGGGGGGCAATGAGCAGTTCTTC.

This clonotype was observed many times. The chain uses TRBV5-5 and TRBJ2-5; no definite D call. Per the germline V gene, CDR1 is SGHKS and CDR2 is YYEKEE (reference sequence). The V and J ends lost 0 bases and 3 bases respectively, with 9 bases between them. The CDR3 spans 14 residues. CDR3 in DNA: TGTGCCAGCAGCTTGGCCGGGCAGGAAGAGACCCAGTACTTC. This codes for CASSLAGQEETQYF.

Only a few counts were recorded for this clonotype. The gene calls are TRBV30 and TRBJ2-5; perhaps TRBD1 as D (6 bases). Trimming removed 5 bases at V and 2 bases at J, with 15 bases between. The CDR3 is 14 amino acids. Germline loops: CDR1 GTSNPN, CDR2 SVGIG (reference sequence). The chain's CDR3 is CAWLTTGLQETQYF. DNA for the CDR3: TGTGCCTGGCTTACGACAGGACTGCAAGAGACCCAGTACTTC. The full variable domain, in which reference TRBV30 and TRBJ2-5 provide the parts outside the CDR3, is SQTIHQWPATLVQPVGSPLSLECTVEGTSNPNLYWYRQAAGRGLQLLFYSVGIGQISSEVPQNLSASRPQDRQFILSSKKLLLSDSGFYLCAWLTTGLQETQYFGPGTRLLVL.

V and J are TRBV13 and TRBJ2-5; D might be TRBD2 (5 bases). The CDR3 runs 15 residues. V was cut by 3 bases and J by 5 bases, with 16 bases left in between. CDR1 and CDR2 from the germline V gene are PRHDT and FYEKMQ (reference sequence). This chain's CDR3 is CASSLWVPGYETQYF. The CDR3 DNA sequence: TGTGCCAGCAGCTTGTGGGTGCCGGGATACGAGACCCAGTACTTC.

The V and J genes are TRBV12-3 or TRBV12-4 and TRBJ2-6; 7 nucleotides align to TRBD2. The CDR3 spans 14 residues. The CDR3 reads CASGGEPGANVLTF. CDR3 coding DNA: TGTGCTAGTGGGGGGGAGCCCGGGGCCAACGTCCTGACTTTC.

The chain has TRBV15 and TRBJ2-7; the D gene is possibly TRBD1 (5 bases). Trimming pared 3 bases from V and 1 base from J, leaving 7 bases between. Germline V gene sequence: CDR1 LNHNV, CDR2 YYDKDF (reference sequence). The CDR3 sequence is 13 residues long. CDR3 in amino acids: CATSSGASYEQYF. The CDR3 region has the DNA TGTGCCACCAGCAGTGGGGCTTCCTACGAGCAGTACTTC.

This clonotype was detected ten times or more. The rearrangement joins TRBV4-1 to TRBJ2-6, with D unclear. V was cut by 3 bases and J by 6 bases, with 0 bases left in between. Germline V lookup: CDR1 MGHRA, CDR2 YSYEKL. This CDR3 comprises 11 residues. In DNA form, the CDR3 reads TGCGCCAGCAGCCAGGCCAACGTCCTGACTTTC. Its protein product is CASSQANVLTF.

This clonotype was picked up many times. The chain is built from TRBV7-9 and TRBJ2-2; 7 bases map to TRBD2. V was clipped by 4 bases and J by 4 bases; unmatched bases: 9. The CDR3 loop spans 16 amino acids. Germline-derived CDR1 and CDR2 are SEHNR and FQNEAQ (reference sequence). The CDR3 is CASSSRASGTTGELFF. CDR3 nucleotides: TGTGCCAGCAGCTCTAGGGCTAGCGGCACCACCGGGGAGCTGTTTTTT.

For this clonotype: The CDR3 does not close with the conserved phenylalanine or tryptophan, likely indicating a read error. No DNA is shown, since the ends of the CDR3 on it are uncertain; the CDR3 is the one TCRdb lists. V usage is TRBV5-4 and J usage is TRBJ2-5; the DNA was not used to check the table's D call, TRBD2. The V gene's germline CDR1 is SGHNT and CDR2 YYREEE (reference sequence). The CDR3 numbers 8 amino acids, ends counted. CDR3 loop: CASSPRTS.

This clonotype has at least ten counts. The chain employs TRBV15 and TRBJ1-5; no clear D gene. Trimming removed 4 bases from V and 0 bases from J, with 10 bases in between. Germline-derived CDR1 and CDR2 are LNHNV and YYDKDF (reference sequence). The CDR3 is 15 amino acids. For the CDR3, the DNA is TGTGCCACCAGCACAGACTTTTATAGCAATCAGCCCCAGCATTTT. Protein sequence: CATSTDFYSNQPQHF.

This clonotype was detected ten times or more. CDR3 residues: CASSSARGNQPQHF. Written as DNA, the CDR3 is TGTGCCAGCAGTTCTGCTAGGGGCAATCAGCCCCAGCATTTT. The chain joins TRBV6-5 to TRBJ1-5; D is undetermined. Germline V gives CDR1 MNHEY, CDR2 SVGAGI. Trimming shortened V by 4 bases and J by 2 bases, and 9 bases separated the two germline ends. This CDR3 contains 14 residues.

There are a few counts of this clonotype. The chain joins TRBV6-6 to TRBJ1-2; D unresolved. Trimming took 0 bases from V and 4 from J, leaving 12 bases between them. Germline V gene data show CDR1 as MNHNY and CDR2 as SVGAGI (reference sequence). The CDR3 covers 15 residues. The CDR3 sequence is CASSYSTATTYGYTF. In nucleotides, the CDR3 is TGTGCCAGCAGTTACTCAACAGCCACAACCTATGGCTACACCTTC.

A note on this clonotype: A clone one base away is much larger, so this may be a read error. This chain joins TRBV11-2 and TRBJ2-5; TRBD2 matches at 7 bases. V lost 5 bases, J lost 7 bases, and 10 bases stayed unmatched. This CDR3 comprises 14 residues. Germline lookup yields CDR1 SGHAT and CDR2 FQNNGV. CDR3: CASSLEAGVGTQYF. Here the CDR3 DNA reads TGTGCCAGCAGCCTTGAGGCGGGGGTTGGGACCCAGTACTTC.

The rearrangement links TRBV7-9 to TRBJ2-7, with TRBD1 as a possible D gene (5 bases). V was shortened by 6 bases and J by 0 bases, with 15 bases between the two germline ends. This CDR3 comprises 15 residues. Germline CDR1 reads SEHNR; CDR2 reads FQNEAQ (reference sequence). As DNA, the CDR3 is TGTGCCAGCAGTGAAAGGACACCGAGCTCCTACGAGCAGTACTTC. This translates into CASSERTPSSYEQYF.

This clonotype was observed once. The V and J genes are TRBV20-1 and TRBJ2-5; a possible D gene is TRBD2 (5 bases). V lost 1 base to trimming and J lost 1 base, with 7 bases between them. In germline, CDR1 is DFQATT, CDR2 SNEGSKA (reference sequence). The CDR3 contains 13 residues. The CDR3 DNA follows: TGCAGTGCTAGAGGGACTTCCCAAGAGACCCAGTACTTC. This gives the protein CSARGTSQETQYF.

This chain connects TRBV5-6 to TRBJ1-1; the D is unclear. Looked up from germline, CDR1 is SGHDT and CDR2 is YYEEEE. The CDR3 runs to 12 residues. The V gene lost 3 bases and the J gene lost 7 bases, with 10 bases spanning the gap. This CDR3 reads CASSWELSEAFF. CDR3 nucleotides: TGTGCCAGCAGCTGGGAACTTAGTGAAGCTTTCTTT.

This clonotype was observed at least ten times. The V gene is TRBV7-9, the J gene TRBJ2-7, with 9 bases lining up with TRBD1. V was clipped by 5 bases and J by 6 bases; unmatched bases: 8. The germline V gene encodes CDR1 SEHNR and CDR2 FQNEAQ (reference sequence). The CDR3 is 14 residues long. DNA of the CDR3: TGTGCCAGCAGCCCGCGGACAGGGGAAGGCGAGCAGTACTTC. Its translation: CASSPRTGEGEQYF.

This clonotype came up a few times. The genes are TRBV7-9 and TRBJ1-1, with a possible D match to TRBD1 (5 bases). CDR1 SEHNR and CDR2 FQNEAQ come from the germline V gene (reference sequence). The CDR3 spans 15 residues. V was pared by 5 bases and J by 3 bases, with 16 bases between. For the CDR3, the DNA is TGTGCCAGCAGCCCTAGGGACCGGATCTACACTGAAGCTTTCTTT. Protein: CASSPRDRIYTEAFF.

This clonotype was observed a handful of times. Mismatch with germline at one junction end may stem from a read error. The CDR3 nucleotides read TGCGCCAGCAGCCTCGCCCCAGTTTGGCTCTCTGGAAACACCATATATTTT. It encodes CASSLAPVWLSGNTIYF. This sequence joins TRBV7-3 and TRBJ1-3; D is unclear. Germline V gene data show CDR1 as SGHTA and CDR2 as FQGTGA. The CDR3 runs 17 residues.

The V call is TRBV20-1, the J call TRBJ1-2; a possible D gene is TRBD1 (5 bases). Germline V gene sequence: CDR1 DFQATT, CDR2 SNEGSKA (reference sequence). The CDR3 is 14 amino acids. V was clipped by 5 bases and J by 2 bases, with 15 bases between them. Written as DNA, the CDR3 is TGCAGTGCTCACCCCCCAGGGTCAAACTATGGCTACACCTTC. Translated: CSAHPPGSNYGYTF.